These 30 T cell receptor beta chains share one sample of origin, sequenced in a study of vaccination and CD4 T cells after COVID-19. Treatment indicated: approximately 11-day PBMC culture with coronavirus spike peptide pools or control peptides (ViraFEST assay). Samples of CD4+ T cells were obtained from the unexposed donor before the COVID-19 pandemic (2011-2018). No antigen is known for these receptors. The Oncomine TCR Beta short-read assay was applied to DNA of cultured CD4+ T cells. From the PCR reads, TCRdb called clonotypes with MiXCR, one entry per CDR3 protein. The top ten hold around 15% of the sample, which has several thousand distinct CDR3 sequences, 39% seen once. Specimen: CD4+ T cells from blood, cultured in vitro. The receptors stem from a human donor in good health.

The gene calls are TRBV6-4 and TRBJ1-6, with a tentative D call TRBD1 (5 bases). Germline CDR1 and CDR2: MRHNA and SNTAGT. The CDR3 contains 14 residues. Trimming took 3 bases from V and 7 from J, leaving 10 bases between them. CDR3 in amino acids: CASSETGTNSPLHF. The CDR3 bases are TGTGCCAGCAGTGAGACCGGGACGAATTCACCCCTCCACTTT.

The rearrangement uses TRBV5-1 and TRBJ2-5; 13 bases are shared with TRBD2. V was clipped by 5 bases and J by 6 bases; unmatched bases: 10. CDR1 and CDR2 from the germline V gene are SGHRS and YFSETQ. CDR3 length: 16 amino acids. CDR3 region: CASSFSGTSGNKTQYF. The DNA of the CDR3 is TGCGCCAGCAGTTTTTCCGGGACTAGCGGGAACAAGACCCAGTACTTC.

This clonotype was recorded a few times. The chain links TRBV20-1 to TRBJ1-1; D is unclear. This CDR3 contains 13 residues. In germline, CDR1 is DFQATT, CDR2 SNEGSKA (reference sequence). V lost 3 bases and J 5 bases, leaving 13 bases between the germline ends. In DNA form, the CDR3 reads TGCAGTGCTAGCGTAGAGAGGGAGACTGAAGCTTTCTTT. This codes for CSASVERETEAFF.

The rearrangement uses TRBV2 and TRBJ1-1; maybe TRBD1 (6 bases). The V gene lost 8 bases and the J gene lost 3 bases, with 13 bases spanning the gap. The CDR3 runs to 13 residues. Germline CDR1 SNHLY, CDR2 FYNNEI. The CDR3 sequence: CASLRQVDTEAFF. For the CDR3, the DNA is TGTGCCAGCCTCCGACAGGTCGACACTGAAGCTTTCTTT. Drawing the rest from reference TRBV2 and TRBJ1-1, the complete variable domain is EPEVTQTPSHQVTQMGQEVILRCVPISNHLYFYWYRQILGQKVEFLVSFYNNEISEKSEIFDDQFSVERPDGSNFTLKIRSTKLEDSAMYFCASLRQVDTEAFFGQGTRLTVV.

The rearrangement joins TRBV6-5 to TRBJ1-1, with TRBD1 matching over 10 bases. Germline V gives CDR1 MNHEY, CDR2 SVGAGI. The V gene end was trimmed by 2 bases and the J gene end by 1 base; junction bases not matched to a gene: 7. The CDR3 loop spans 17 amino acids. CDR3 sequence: CASSYGWGTGANTEAFF. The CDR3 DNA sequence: TGTGCCAGCAGTTACGGTTGGGGGACAGGGGCGAACACTGAAGCTTTCTTT.

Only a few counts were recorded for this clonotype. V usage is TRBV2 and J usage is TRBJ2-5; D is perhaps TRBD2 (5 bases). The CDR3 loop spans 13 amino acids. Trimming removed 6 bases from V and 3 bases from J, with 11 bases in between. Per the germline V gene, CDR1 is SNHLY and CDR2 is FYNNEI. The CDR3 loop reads CASRHRGEETQYF. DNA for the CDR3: TGTGCCAGCAGACACCGGGGAGAAGAGACCCAGTACTTC. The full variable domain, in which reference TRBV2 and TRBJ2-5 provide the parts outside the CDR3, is EPEVTQTPSHQVTQMGQEVILRCVPISNHLYFYWYRQILGQKVEFLVSFYNNEISEKSEIFDDQFSVERPDGSNFTLKIRSTKLEDSAMYFCASRHRGEETQYFGPGTRLLVL.

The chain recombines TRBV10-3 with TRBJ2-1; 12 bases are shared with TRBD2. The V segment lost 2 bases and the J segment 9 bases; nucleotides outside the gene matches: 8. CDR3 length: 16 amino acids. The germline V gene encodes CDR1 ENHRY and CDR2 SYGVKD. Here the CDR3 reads CAISETTPGLAGEQFF. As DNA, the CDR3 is TGTGCCATCAGTGAGACTACCCCGGGACTAGCGGGTGAGCAGTTCTTC.

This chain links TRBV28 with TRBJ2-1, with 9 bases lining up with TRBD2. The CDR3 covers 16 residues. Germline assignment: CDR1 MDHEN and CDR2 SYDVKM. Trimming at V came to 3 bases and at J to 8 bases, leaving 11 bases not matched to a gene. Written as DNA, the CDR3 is TGTGCCAGCAGTTTGGGGGGCCGCGGGGGGGCCGATGAGCAGTTCTTC. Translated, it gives CASSLGGRGGADEQFF. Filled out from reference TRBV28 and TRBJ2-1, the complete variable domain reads DVKVTQSSRYLVKRTGEKVFLECVQDMDHENMFWYRQDPGLGLRLIYFSYDVKMKEKGDIPEGYSVSREKKERFSLILESASTNQTSMYLCASSLGGRGGADEQFFGPGTRLTVL.

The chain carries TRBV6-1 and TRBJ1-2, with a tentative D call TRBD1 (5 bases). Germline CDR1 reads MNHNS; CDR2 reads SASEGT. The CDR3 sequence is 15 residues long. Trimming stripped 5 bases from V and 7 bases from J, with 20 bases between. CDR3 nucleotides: TGTGCCAGCAGTATTGAGGGGATTGCATTGGGTGGCTACACCTTC. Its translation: CASSIEGIALGGYTF.

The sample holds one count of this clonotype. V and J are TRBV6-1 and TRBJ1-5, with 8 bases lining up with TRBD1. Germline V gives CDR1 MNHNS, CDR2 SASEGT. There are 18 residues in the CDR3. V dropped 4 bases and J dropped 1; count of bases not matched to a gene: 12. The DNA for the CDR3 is TGTGCCAGCAGTGCCTCGGACAGGGTTATAAGGAGCAATCAGCCCCAGCATTTT. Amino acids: CASSASDRVIRSNQPQHF.

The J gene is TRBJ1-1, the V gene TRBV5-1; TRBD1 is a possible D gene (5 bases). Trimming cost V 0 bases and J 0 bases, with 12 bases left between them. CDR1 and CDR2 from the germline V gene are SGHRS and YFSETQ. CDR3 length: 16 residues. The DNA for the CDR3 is TGCGCCAGCAGCTTGGTTTTCGGGGGACTGAACACTGAAGCTTTCTTT. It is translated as CASSLVFGGLNTEAFF.

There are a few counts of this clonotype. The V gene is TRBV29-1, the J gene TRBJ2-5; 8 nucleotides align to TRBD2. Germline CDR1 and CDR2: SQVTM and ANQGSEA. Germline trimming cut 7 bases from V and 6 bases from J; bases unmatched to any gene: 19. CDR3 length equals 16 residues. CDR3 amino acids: CSARPHNRGGLKTQYF. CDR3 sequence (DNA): TGCAGCGCCCGCCCCCATAACCGGGGGGGCCTAAAGACCCAGTACTTC.

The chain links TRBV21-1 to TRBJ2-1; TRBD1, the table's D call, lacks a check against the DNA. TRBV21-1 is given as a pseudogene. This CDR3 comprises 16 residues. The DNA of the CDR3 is TGTGCCAGCAGCAAAGCCGTAAGCTCAGGGGACAATGAGCAGTTCTTC. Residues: CASSKAVSSGDNEQFF.

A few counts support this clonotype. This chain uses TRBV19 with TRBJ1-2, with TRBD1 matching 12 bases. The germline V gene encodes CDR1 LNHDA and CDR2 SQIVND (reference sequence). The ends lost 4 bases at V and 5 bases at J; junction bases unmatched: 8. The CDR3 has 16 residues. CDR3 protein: CASSRTPGQGAYGYTF. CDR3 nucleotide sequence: TGTGCCAGTAGTAGAACTCCGGGACAGGGGGCGTATGGCTACACCTTC.

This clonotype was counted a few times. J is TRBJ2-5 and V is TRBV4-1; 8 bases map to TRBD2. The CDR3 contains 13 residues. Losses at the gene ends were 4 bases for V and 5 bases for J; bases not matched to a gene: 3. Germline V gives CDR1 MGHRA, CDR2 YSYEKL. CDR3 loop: CASSRGGRETQYF. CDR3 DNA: TGCGCCAGCAGCCGGGGCGGGAGGGAGACCCAGTACTTC.

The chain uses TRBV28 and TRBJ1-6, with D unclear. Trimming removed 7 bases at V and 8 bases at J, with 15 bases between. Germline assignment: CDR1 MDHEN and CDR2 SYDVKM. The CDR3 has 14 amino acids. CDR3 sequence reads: CASTLWQKDSPLHF. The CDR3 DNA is TGTGCCAGCACCCTCTGGCAGAAGGATTCACCCCTCCACTTT.

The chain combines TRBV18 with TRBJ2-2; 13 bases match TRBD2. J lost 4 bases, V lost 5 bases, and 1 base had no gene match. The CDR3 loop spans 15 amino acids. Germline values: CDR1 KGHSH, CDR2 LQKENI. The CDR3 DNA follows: TGTGCCAGCTCAAGGACTAGCGGGAGCACCGGGGAGCTGTTTTTT. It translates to CASSRTSGSTGELFF.

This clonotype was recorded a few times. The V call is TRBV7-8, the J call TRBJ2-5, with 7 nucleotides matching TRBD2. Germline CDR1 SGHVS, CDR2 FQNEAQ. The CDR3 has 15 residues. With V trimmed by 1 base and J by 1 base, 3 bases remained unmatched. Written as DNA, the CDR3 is TGTGCCAGCAGCTTAGGGGCTAGCGGCCAAGAGACCCAGTACTTC. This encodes CASSLGASGQETQYF. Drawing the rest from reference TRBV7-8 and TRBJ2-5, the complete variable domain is GAGVSQSPRYKVAKRGQDVALRCDPISGHVSLFWYQQALGQGPEFLTYFQNEAQLDKSGLPSDRFFAERPEGSVSTLKIQRTQQEDSAVYLCASSLGASGQETQYFGPGTRLLVL.

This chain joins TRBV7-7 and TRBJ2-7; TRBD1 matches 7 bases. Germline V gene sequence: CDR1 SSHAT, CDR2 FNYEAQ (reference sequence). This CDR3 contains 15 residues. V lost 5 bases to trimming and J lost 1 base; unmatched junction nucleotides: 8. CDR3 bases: TGTGCCAGCAGCCCTGACAGGGCCTCTTCCTACGAGCAGTACTTC. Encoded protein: CASSPDRASSYEQYF.

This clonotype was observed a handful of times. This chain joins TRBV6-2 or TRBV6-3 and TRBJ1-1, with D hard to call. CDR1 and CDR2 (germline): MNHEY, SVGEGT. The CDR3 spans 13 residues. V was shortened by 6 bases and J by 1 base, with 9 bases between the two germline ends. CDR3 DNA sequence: TGTGCCAGCAGCCGGGGAAGGAACACTGAAGCTTTCTTT. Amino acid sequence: CASSRGRNTEAFF.

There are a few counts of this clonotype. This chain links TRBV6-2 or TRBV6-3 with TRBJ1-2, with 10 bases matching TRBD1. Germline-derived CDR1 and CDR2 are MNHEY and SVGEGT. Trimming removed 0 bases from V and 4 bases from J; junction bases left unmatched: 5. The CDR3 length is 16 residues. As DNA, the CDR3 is TGTGCCAGCAGTTACTCGTGGGGACAGGGGTCCTATGGCTACACCTTC. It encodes CASSYSWGQGSYGYTF.

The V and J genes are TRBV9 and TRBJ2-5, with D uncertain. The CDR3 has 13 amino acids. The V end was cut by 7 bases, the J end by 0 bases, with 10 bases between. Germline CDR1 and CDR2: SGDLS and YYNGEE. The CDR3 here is CASGNWYQETQYF. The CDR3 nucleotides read TGTGCCAGCGGGAACTGGTACCAAGAGACCCAGTACTTC.

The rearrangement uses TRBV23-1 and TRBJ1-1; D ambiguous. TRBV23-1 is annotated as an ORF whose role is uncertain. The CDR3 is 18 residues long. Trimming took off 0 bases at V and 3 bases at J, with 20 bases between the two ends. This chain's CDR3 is CASSQSHLFRCKDTEAFF. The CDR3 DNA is TGCGCCAGCAGTCAATCGCACTTATTCCGGTGCAAGGACACTGAAGCTTTCTTT.

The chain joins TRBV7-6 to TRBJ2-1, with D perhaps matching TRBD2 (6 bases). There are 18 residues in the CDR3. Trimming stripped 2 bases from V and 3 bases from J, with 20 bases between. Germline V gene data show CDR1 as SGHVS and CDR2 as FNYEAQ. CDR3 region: CASSLSHPSGSNYNEQFF. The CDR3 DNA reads TGTGCCAGCAGCTTATCTCATCCAAGCGGGTCCAACTACAATGAGCAGTTCTTC.

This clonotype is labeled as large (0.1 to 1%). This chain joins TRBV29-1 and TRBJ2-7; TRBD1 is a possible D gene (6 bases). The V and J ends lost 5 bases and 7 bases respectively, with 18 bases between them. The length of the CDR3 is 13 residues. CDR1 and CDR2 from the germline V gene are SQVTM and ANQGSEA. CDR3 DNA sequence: TGCAGCGTTACAAGAAGGGGGACAAGGGAGCAGTACTTC. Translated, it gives CSVTRRGTREQYF.

CDR3 sequence: CASSLTGRQETQYF. The CDR3 DNA is TGTGCCAGCAGCTTAACGGGCAGACAAGAGACCCAGTACTTC. This rearrangement joins TRBV7-9 to TRBJ2-5; D uncertain. Trimming pared 2 bases from V and 2 bases from J, leaving 9 bases between. CDR3 size: 14 residues. Germline CDR1 is SEHNR and CDR2 is FQNEAQ (reference sequence).

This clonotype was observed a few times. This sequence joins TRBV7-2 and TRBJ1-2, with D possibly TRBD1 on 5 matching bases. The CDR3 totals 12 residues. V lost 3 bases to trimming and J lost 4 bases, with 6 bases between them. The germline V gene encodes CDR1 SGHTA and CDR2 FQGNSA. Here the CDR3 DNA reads TGTGCCAGCAGCTTCCAGGGCTATGGCTACACCTTC. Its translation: CASSFQGYGYTF.

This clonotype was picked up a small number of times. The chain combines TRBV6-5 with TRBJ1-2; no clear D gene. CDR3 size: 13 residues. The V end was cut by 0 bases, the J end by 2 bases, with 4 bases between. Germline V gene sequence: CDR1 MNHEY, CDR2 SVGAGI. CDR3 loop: CASSYSTNYGYTF. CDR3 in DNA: TGTGCCAGCAGTTACTCGACAAACTATGGCTACACCTTC.

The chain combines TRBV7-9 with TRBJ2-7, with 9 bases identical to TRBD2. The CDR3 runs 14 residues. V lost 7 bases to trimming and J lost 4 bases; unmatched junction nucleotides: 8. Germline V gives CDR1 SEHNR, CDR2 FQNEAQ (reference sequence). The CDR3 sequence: CASTALREGYEQYF. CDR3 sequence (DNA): TGTGCCAGCACCGCCCTGCGGGAGGGTTACGAGCAGTACTTC.

CDR3 DNA sequence: TGTGCCAGCAGTGAACCCAGGGCTGGAAACACCATATATTTT. Protein sequence: CASSEPRAGNTIYF. This chain links TRBV2 with TRBJ1-3; perhaps TRBD1 as D (5 bases). Germline V lookup: CDR1 SNHLY, CDR2 FYNNEI. V lost 2 bases and J 2 bases, leaving 7 bases between the germline ends. The CDR3 totals 14 residues.